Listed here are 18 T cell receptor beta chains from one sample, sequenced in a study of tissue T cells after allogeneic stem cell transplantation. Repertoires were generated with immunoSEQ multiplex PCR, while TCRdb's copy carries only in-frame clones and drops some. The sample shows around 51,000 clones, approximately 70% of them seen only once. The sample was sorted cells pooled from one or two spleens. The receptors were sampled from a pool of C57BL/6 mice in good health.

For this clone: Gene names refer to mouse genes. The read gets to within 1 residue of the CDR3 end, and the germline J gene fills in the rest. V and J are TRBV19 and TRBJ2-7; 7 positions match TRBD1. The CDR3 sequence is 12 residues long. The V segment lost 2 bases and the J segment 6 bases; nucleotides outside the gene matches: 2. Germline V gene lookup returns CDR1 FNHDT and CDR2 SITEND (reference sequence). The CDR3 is CASSMGQCEQYF. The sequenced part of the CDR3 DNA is TGTGCCAGCAGTATGGGACAGTGTGAACAGTAC.

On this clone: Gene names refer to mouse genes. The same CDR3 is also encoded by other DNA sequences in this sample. CDR3 loop: CASSLTGTNSDYTF. The sequenced part of the CDR3 DNA is TGTGCCAGCTCTCTCACAGGGACAAACTCCGACTACACC. The V call is TRBV12-2, the J call TRBJ1-2; weak D call: TRBD1 (6 bases). The read ends 1 residue shy of where the CDR3 ends; the end is completed using the germline J gene. The CDR3 loop spans 14 amino acids. Germline loops: CDR1 SGHLS, CDR2 HYDKME. Trimming took off 0 bases at V and 0 bases at J, with 7 bases between the two ends.

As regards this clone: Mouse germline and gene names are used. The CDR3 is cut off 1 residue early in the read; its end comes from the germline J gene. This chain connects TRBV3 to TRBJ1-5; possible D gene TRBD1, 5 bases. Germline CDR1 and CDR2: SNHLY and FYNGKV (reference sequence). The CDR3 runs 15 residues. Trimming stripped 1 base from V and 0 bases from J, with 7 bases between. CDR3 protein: CASSLEGHNNQAPLF. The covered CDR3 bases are TGTGCCAGCAGCTTAGAGGGGCATAACAACCAGGCTCCGCTT. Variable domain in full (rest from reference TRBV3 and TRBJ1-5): GPKVLQIPSHQIIDMGQMVTLNCDPVSNHLYFYWYKQILGQQMEFLVNFYNGKVMEKSKLFKDQFSVERPDGSYFTLKIQPTALEDSAVYFCASSLEGHNNQAPLFGEGTRLSVL.

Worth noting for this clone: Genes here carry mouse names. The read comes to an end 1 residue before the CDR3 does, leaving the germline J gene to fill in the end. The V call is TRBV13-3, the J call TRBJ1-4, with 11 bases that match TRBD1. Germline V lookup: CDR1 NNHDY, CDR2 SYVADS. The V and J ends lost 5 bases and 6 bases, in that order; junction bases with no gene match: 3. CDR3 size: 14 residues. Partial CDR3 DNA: TGTGCCAGCAGGGACAGGGGGCGCGACGAAAGATTATTT. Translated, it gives CASRDRGRDERLF. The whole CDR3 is CASRDRGRDERLFF.

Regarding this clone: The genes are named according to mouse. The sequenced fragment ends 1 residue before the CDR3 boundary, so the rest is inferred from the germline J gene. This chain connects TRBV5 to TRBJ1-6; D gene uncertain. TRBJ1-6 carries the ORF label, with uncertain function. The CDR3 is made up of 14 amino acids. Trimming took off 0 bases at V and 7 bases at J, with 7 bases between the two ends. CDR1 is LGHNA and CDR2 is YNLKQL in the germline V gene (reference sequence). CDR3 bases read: TGTGCCAGCAGCCAAGATGACTGGAATTCGCCCCTCTAC. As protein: CASSQDDWNSPLY. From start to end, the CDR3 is CASSQDDWNSPLYF.

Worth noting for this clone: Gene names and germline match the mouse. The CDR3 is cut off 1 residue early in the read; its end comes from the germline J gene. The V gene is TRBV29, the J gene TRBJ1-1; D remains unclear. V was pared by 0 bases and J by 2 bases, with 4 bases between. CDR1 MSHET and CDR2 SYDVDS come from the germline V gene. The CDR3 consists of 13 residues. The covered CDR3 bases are TGTGCTAGCAGTTTATCGAGCAACACAGAAGTCTTC. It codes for CASSLSSNTEVF. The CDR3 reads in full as CASSLSSNTEVFF.

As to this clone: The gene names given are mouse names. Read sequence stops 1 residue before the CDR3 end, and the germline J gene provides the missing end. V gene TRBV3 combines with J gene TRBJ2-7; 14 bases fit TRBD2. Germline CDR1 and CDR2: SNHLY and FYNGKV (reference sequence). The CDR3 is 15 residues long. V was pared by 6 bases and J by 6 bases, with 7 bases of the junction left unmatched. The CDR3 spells CASRTGTGGAREQYF. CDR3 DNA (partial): TGTGCCAGCAGGACCGGGACTGGGGGGGCGCGTGAACAGTAC.

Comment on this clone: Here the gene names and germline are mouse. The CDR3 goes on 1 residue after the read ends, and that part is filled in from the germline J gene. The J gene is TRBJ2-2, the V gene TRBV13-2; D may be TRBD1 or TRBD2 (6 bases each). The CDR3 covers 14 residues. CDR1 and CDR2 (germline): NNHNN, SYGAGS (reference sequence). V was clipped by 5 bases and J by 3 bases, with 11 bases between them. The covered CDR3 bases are TGTGCCAGCGGACCGGGGGCCGACACCGGGCAGCTCTAC. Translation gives CASGPGADTGQLY. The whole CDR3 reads CASGPGADTGQLYF.

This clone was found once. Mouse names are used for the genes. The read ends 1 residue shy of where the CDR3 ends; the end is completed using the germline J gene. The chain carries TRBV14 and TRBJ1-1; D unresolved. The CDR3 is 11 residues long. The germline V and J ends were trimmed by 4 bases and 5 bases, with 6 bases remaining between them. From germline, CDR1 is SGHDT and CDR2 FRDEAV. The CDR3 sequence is CASSEGTEVFF. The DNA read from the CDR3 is TGTGCCAGCAGTGAAGGGACAGAAGTCTTC.

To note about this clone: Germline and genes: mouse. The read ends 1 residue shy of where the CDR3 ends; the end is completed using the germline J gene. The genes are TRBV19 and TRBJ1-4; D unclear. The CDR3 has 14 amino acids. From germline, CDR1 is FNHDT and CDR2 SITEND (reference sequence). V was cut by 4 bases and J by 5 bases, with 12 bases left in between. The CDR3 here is CASSYWAQNERLFF. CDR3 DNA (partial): TGTGCCAGCAGTTATTGGGCGCAAAACGAAAGATTATTT.

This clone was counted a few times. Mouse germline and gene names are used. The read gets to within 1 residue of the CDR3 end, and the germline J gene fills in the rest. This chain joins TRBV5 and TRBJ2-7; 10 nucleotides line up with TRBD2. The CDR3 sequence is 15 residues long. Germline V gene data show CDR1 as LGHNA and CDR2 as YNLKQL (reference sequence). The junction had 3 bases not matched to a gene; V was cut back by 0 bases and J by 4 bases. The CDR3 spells CASSQDPGLGYEQYF. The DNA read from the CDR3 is TGTGCCAGCAGCCAAGATCCGGGACTGGGGTATGAACAGTAC.

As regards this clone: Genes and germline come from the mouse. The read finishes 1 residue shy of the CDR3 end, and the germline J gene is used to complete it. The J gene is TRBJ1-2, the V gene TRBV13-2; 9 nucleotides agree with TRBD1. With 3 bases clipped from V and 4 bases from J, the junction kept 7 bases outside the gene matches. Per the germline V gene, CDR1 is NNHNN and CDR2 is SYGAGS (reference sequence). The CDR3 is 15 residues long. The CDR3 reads CASGGRDRAGSDYTF. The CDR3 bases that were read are TGTGCCAGCGGTGGCCGGGACAGGGCGGGCTCCGACTACACC.

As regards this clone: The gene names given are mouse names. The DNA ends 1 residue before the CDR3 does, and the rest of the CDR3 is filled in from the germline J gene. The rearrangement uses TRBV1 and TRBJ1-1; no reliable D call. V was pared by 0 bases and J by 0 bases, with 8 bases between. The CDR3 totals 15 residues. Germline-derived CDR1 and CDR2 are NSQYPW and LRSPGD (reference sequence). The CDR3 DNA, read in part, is TGCACCTGCAGTGCAGATGAAGGAGCAAACACAGAAGTCTTC. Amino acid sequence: CTCSADEGANTEVF. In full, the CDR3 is CTCSADEGANTEVFF.

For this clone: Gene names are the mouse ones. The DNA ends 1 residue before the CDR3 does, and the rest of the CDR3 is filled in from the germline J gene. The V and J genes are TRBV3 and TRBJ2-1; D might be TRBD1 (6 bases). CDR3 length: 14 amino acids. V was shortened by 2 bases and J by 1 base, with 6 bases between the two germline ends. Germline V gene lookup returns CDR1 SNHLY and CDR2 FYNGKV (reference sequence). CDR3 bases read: TGTGCCAGCAGCTTACAGGGGAACTATGCTGAGCAGTTC. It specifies CASSLQGNYAEQF. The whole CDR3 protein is CASSLQGNYAEQFF.

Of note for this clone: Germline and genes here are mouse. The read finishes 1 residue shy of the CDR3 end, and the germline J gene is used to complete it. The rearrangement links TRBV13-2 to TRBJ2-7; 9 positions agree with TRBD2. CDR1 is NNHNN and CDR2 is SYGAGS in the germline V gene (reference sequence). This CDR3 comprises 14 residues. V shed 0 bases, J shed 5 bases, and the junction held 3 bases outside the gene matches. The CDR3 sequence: CASGDGGGANEQYF. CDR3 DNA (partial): TGTGCCAGCGGTGATGGTGGGGGGGCCAATGAACAGTAC.

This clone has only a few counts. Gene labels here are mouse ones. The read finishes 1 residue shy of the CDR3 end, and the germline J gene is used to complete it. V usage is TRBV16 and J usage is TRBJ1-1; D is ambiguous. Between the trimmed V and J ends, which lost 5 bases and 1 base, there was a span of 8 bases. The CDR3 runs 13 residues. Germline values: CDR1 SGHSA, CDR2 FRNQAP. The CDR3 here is CASSPRGNTEVFF. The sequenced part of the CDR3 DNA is TGTGCAAGCAGCCCCCGGGGGAACACAGAAGTCTTC.

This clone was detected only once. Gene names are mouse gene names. The CDR3 reads CASFPGHTEVFF. The sequenced part of the CDR3 DNA is TGTGCCAGCTTTCCGGGACACACAGAAGTCTTC. This sequence joins TRBV12-2 and TRBJ1-1; D is possibly TRBD1 (5 bases). The missing CDR3 end, 1 residue past where the read stops, is filled in from the germline J gene. With 5 bases removed from V and 3 bases from J, the gap between germline ends came to 9 bases. Germline V gene lookup returns CDR1 SGHLS and CDR2 HYDKME. This CDR3 is built from 12 residues.

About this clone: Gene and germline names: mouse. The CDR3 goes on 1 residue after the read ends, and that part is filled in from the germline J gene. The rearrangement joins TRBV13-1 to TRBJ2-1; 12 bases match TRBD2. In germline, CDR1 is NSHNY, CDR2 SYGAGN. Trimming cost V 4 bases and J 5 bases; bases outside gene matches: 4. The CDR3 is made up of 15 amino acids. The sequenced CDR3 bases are TGTGCCAGCAGTCCGGGACTGGGGGGCAATGCTGAGCAGTTC. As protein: CASSPGLGGNAEQF. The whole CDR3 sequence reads CASSPGLGGNAEQFF.